Listed below are T cell receptor beta chains from one sample, sequenced in a study of blood T cell repertoires in COVID-19. TCRdb's copy holds only in-frame clones and misses some; the assay was immunoSEQ multiplex PCR. The data show about 100,000 clones, 80% to 90% seen once. Source material: peripheral blood. The source is a human donor in a cohort sampled during active COVID-19. Each CDR3 is given without its conserved first and last residue.

TRBJ2-5 | TRBV5-4 | ASSLGGTVQETQY
TRBJ2-3 | TRBV5-1 | ASSLRDYTDTQY
TRBJ1-1 | TRBV11-1 | ASSPIGQQNTEAF
TRBJ1-6 | TRBV19 | ASRYRDDSPLH
TRBJ1-1 | TRBV7-9 | ASSSNRGLMNTEAF
TRBJ1-4 | TRBV28 | ASSLPPGQENEKLF
TRBJ2-1 | TRBV12-5 | ASGFLPDGTGGGNEQF
TRBJ1-1 | TRBV5-1 | ASRTGTGGSLDTEAF
TRBJ2-4 | TRBV27 | ASSLFPPAKNIQY
TRBJ2-5 | TRBV4-3 | ASSQDSGETQY
TRBJ2-3 | TRBV24-1 | ATSVGGQGLDTQY
TRBJ2-3 | TRBV19 | ATNRGRTDTQY
TRBJ1-1 | TRBV6-5 | ASSYAGTGEAF